The TCR beta chain described here comes from a study of T cell clonotyping in hematopoietic cell transplantation. Repertoires were generated with immunoSEQ multiplex PCR, while TCRdb's copy carries only in-frame clones and drops some. Counted here are around 11,000 clones, approximately 92% occurring once; the ten biggest clones make up roughly 15%. The CDR3 runs 13 residues. V gave up 5 bases and J gave up 5 bases, with 11 bases separating them. Germline V lookup: CDR1 MGHRA, CDR2 YSYEKL. The TCR was taken from a female patient aged 55-70 years who had an allogeneic stem cell transplant from an unrelated donor, so the T cells may come from the graft donor. Some clones in this sample may be carry-over from other donors' samples. The material was PBMCs, obtained 100 days after allogeneic stem cell transplant. This chain connects TRBV4-1 to TRBJ2-3; D possibly corresponds to TRBD2 (5 bases). The CDR3 is CASSSLGEDTQYF. The DNA for the CDR3 is TGCGCCAGCAGCTCCCTGGGAGAAGATACGCAGTATTTT.